This T cell receptor beta chain was identified during a study of post-analysis software for immune sequencing data. Across the whole study: Relapsing-remitting, secondary progressive and progressive-relapsing multiple sclerosis courses were included.

Overall study results and limits: Relative to controls, patients had 4 or 5 TRBV segments at higher frequency, with TRBV5-6, TRBV5-1 and TRBV20-1 among these. Controls significantly exceeded multiple sclerosis patients in normalized Chao1 diversity.

The TCR beta cDNA libraries carried unique molecular identifiers. Input of about 0.85 to 10 million T cells yielded approximately 500,000 cDNA molecules. A single record per CDR3 protein comes from TCRdb applying MiXCR to the PCR reads. The top ten hold around 4.5% of the sample, which has hundreds of thousands of distinct CDR3 sequences, about 57% seen once. In its sample, this clonotype was seen a few times. No antigen is known for it. CDR1 is SQVTM and CDR2 is ANQGSEA in the germline V gene. The CDR3 extends over 16 amino acids. V lost 8 bases, J lost 0 bases, and 12 bases stayed unmatched. This clonotype originated in a girl aged 10 to 17 with multiple sclerosis. Input material: blood. This chain joins TRBV29-1 and TRBJ2-1; 8 nucleotides match TRBD2. CDR3 sequence reads: CSSEGGRTSSYNEQFF. As DNA, the CDR3 is TGCAGCTCAGAGGGCGGGAGGACGAGCTCCTACAATGAGCAGTTCTTC.